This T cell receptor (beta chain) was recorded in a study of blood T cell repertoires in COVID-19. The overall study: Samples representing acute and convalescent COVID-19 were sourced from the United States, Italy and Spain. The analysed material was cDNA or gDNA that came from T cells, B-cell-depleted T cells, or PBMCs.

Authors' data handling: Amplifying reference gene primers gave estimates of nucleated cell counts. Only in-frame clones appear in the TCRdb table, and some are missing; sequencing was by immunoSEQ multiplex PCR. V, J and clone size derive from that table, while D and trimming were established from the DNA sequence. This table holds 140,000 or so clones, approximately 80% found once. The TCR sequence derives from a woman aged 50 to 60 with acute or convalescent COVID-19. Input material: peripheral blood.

CDR3 coding DNA: TGTGCCAGCTCACCGCCGGGACAGGGGGCTGAAGCTTTCTTT. Its translation is CASSPPGQGAEAFF. This chain links TRBV18 with TRBJ1-1, with 11 bases matching TRBD1. The length of the CDR3 is 14 residues. The V gene's germline CDR1 is KGHSH and CDR2 LQKENI. V gave up 3 bases and J gave up 6 bases; unmatched junction bases: 3.